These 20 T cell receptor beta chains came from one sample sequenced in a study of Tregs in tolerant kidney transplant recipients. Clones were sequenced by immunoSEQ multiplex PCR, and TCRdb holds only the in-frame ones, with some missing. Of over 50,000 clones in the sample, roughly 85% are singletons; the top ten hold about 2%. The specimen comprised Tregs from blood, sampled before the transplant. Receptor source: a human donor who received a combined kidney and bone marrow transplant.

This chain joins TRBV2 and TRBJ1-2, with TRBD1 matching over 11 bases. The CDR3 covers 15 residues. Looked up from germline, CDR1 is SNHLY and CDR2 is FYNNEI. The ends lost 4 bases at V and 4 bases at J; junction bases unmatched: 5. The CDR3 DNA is TGTGCCAGCAGTGTGGGACAGGGGGTTAGCTATGGCTACACCTTC. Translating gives CASSVGQGVSYGYTF. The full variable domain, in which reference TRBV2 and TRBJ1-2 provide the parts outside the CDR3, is EPEVTQTPSHQVTQMGQEVILRCVPISNHLYFYWYRQILGQKVEFLVSFYNNEISEKSEIFDDQFSVERPDGSNFTLKIRSTKLEDSAMYFCASSVGQGVSYGYTFGSGTRLTVV.

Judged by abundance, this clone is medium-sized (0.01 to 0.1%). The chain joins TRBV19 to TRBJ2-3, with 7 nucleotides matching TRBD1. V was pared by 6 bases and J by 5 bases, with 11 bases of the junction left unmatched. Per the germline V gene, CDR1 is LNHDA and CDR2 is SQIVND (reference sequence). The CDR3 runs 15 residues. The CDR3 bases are TGTGCCAGTAGCCCCCTGAGGGGGCAGAAAGATACGCAGTATTTT. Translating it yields CASSPLRGQKDTQYF.

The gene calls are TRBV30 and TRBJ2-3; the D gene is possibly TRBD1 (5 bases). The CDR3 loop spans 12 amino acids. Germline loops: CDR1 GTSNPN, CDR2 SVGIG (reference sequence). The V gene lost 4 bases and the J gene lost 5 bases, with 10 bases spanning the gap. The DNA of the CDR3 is TGTGCCTGGACAGGAGACAGAGATACGCAGTATTTT. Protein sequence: CAWTGDRDTQYF.

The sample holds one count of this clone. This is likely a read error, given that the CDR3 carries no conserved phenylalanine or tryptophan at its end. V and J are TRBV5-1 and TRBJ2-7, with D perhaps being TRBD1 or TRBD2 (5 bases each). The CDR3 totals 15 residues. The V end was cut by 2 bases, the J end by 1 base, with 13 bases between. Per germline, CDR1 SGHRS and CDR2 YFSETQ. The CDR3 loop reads CASSFRAEGSYEQYL. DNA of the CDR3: TGCGCCAGCAGCTTCCGGGCCGAGGGGTCCTACGAGCAGTACCTC.

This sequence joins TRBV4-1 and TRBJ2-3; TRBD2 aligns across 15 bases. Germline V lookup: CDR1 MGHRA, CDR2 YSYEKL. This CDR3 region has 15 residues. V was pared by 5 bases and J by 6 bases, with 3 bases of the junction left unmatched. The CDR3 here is CASSYGTSGGDTQYF. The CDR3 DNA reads TGCGCCAGCAGCTACGGGACTAGCGGGGGGGATACGCAGTATTTT.

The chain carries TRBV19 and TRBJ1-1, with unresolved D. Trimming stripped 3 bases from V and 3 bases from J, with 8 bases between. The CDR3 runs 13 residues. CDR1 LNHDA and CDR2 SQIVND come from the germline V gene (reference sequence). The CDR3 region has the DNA TGTGCCAGTAGTATTCGCCCCGACACTGAAGCTTTCTTT. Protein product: CASSIRPDTEAFF.

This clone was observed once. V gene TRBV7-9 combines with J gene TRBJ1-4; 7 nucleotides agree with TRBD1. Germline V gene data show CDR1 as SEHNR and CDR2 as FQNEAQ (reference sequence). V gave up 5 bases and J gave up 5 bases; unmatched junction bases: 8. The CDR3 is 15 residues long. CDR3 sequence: CASSEPTGMNEKLFF. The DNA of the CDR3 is TGTGCCAGCAGCGAACCGACAGGGATGAATGAAAAACTGTTTTTT. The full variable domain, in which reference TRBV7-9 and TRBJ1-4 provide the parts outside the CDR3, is DTGVSQNPRHKITKRGQNVTFRCDPISEHNRLYWYRQTLGQGPEFLTYFQNEAQLEKSRLLSDRFSAERPKGSFSTLEIQRTEQGDSAMYLCASSEPTGMNEKLFFGSGTQLSVL.

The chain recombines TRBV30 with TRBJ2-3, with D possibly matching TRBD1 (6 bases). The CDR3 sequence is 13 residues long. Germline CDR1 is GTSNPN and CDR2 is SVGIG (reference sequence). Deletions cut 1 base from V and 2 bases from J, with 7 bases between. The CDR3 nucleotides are TGTGCCTGGAGTGCAGGGGCCACAGATACGCAGTATTTT. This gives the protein CAWSAGATDTQYF.

The DNA for the CDR3 is TGTGCCAGCAGGAGGGACGAGACAGATACGCAGTATTTT. Protein product: CASRRDETDTQYF. The rearrangement links TRBV6-6 to TRBJ2-3; D is tentatively TRBD1 or TRBD2 (5 bases each). V was clipped by 6 bases and J by 3 bases, with 10 bases between them. This CDR3 region has 13 residues. In germline, CDR1 is MNHNY, CDR2 SVGAGI (reference sequence).

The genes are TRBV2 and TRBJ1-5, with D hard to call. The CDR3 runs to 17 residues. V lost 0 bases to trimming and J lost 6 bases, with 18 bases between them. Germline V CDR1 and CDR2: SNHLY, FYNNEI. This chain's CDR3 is CASSEALRWQRVQPQHF. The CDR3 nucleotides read TGTGCCAGCAGTGAAGCGCTTCGGTGGCAGAGAGTTCAGCCCCAGCATTTT.

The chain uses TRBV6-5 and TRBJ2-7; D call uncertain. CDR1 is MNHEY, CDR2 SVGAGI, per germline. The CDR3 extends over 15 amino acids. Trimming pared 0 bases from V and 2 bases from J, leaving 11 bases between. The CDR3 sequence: CASSYSTRPTYEQYF. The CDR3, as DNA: TGTGCCAGCAGTTACTCGACCCGACCCACCTACGAGCAGTACTTC.

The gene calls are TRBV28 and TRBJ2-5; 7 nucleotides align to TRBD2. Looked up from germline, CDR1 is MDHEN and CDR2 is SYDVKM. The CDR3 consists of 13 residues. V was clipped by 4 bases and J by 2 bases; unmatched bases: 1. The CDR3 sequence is CASSWGGQETQYF. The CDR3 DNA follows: TGTGCCAGCAGTTGGGGGGGGCAAGAGACCCAGTACTTC. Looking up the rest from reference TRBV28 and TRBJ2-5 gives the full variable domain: DVKVTQSSRYLVKRTGEKVFLECVQDMDHENMFWYRQDPGLGLRLIYFSYDVKMKEKGDIPEGYSVSREKKERFSLILESASTNQTSMYLCASSWGGQETQYFGPGTRLLVL.

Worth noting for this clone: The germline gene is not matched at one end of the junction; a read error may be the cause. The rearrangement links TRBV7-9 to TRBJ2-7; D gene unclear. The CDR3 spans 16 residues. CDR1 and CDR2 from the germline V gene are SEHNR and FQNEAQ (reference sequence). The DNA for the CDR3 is TGTGCCAGCAGCTTCGAATTTGTCGGCTACTCCCACGAGCAGTACTTC. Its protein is CASSFEFVGYSHEQYF.

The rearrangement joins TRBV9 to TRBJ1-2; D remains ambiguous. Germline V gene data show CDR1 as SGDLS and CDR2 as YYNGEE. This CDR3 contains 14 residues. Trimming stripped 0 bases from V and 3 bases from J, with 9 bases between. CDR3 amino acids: CASSVVRGDYGYTF. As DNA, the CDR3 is TGTGCCAGCAGCGTAGTACGCGGAGACTATGGCTACACCTTC.

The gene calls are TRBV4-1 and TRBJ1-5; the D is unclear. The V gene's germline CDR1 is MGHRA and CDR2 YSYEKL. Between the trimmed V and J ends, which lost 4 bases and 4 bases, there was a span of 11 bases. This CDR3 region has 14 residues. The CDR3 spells CASSPYPMNQPQHF. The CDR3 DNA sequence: TGCGCCAGCAGCCCCTACCCAATGAATCAGCCCCAGCATTTT.

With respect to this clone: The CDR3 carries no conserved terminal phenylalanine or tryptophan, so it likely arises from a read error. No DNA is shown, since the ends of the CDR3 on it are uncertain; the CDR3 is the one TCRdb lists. The CDR3 is CASSESGPTTV. This sequence joins TRBV2 and TRBJ1-1. The CDR3 length is 11 residues, termini included. Germline V gene data show CDR1 as SNHLY and CDR2 as FYNNEI.

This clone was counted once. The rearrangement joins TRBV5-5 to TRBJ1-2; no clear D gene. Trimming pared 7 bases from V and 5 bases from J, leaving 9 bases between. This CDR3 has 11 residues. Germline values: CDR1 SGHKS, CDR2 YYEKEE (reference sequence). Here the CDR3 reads CASGTAYGYTF. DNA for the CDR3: TGTGCCAGCGGTACAGCTTATGGCTACACCTTC.

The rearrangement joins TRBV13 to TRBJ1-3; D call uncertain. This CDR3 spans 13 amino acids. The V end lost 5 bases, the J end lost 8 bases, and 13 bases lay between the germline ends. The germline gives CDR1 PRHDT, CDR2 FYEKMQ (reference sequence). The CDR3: CASSPRAVYTIYF. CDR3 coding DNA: TGTGCCAGCAGCCCGCGGGCAGTATACACCATATATTTT. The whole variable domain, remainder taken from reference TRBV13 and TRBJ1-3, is AAGVIQSPRHLIKEKRETATLKCYPIPRHDTVYWYQQGPGQDPQFLISFYEKMQSDKGSIPDRFSAQQFSDYHSELNMSSLELGDSALYFCASSPRAVYTIYFGEGSWLTVV.

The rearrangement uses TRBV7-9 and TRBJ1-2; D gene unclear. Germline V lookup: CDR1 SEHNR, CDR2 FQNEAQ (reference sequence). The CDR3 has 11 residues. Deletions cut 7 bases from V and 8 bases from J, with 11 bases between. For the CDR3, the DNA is TGTGCCAGCACCTTCTTTGTGGGCTACACCTTC. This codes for CASTFFVGYTF.

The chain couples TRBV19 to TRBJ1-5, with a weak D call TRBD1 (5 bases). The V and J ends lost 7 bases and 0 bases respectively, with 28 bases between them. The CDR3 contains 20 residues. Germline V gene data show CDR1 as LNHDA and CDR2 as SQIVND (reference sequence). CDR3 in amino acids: CASTIRRGSSTFYSNQPQHF. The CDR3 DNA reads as TGTGCCAGTACTATTAGAAGGGGTTCGTCTACGTTTTATAGCAATCAGCCCCAGCATTTT.